This T cell receptor beta chain was observed in a study of blood T cell repertoires in COVID-19. Which cohort a participant joined came from the clinical history participants gave. Data came from immunoSEQ multiplex PCR; TCRdb stores just in-frame clones and leaves some out. Altogether 250,000 to 300,000 clones are present, roughly nine tenths being singletons, with the ten largest covering 1.5% to 2%. This TCR came from a woman between 35 and 50 years old who had recovered from COVID-19. The sequenced material came from PBMCs or T cells enriched from blood (not recorded which).

CDR3 DNA: TGTGCCAGCTCACCAGACAGGGATCGCTATGGCTACACCTTC. It yields the protein CASSPDRDRYGYTF. V gene TRBV18 combines with J gene TRBJ1-2; 7 bases align to TRBD1. Looked up from germline, CDR1 is KGHSH and CDR2 is LQKENI. The CDR3 extends over 14 amino acids. After removal of 2 bases from V and 4 bases from J, the junction contained 4 bases not matched to a gene.